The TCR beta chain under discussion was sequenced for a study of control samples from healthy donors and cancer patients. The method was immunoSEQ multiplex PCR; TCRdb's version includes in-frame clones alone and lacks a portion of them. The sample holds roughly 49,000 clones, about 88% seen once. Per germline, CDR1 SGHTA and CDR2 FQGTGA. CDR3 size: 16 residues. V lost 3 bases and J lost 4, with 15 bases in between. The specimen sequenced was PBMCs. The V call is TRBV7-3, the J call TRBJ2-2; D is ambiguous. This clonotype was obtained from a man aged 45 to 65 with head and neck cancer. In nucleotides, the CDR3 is TGTGCCAGCAGCTTTGGCCCCGTCAGTTTCACCGGGGAGCTGTTTTTT. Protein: CASSFGPVSFTGELFF.